The 17 T cell receptor beta chains presented below share a single source sample, sequenced in a study of blood T cell repertoires in COVID-19. TCRdb's table, derived via immunoSEQ multiplex PCR, lists solely in-frame clones and lacks some. The sample contains under 300,000 clones, approximately 91% of which appear only once. The sequenced sample was peripheral blood. These receptors all come from a man aged 45 to 65 with acute or convalescent COVID-19.

The chain couples TRBV5-1 to TRBJ2-1; 9 nucleotides line up with TRBD1. With V trimmed by 3 bases and J by 4 bases, 5 bases remained unmatched. This CDR3 is 15 amino acids long. The V gene's germline CDR1 is SGHRS and CDR2 YFSETQ. CDR3 residues: CASSSPGQGYNEQFF. For the CDR3, the DNA is TGCGCCAGCAGCTCGCCGGGACAGGGATACAATGAGCAGTTCTTC.

This clone showed up just a few times. The chain couples TRBV7-8 to TRBJ1-3; D is unresolved. The germline gives CDR1 SGHVS, CDR2 FQNEAQ. Trimming stripped 3 bases from V and 0 bases from J, with 9 bases between. This CDR3 has 15 amino acids. The CDR3 here is CASSFNSLSGNTIYF. The CDR3 bases are TGTGCCAGCAGCTTCAACAGCCTCTCTGGAAACACCATATATTTT.

The chain has TRBV27 and TRBJ1-6; possibly TRBD1 for D (6 bases). The germline V gene has CDR1 MNHEY and CDR2 SMNVEV (reference sequence). Trimming cost V 10 bases and J 7 bases, with 17 bases left between them. The CDR3 loop spans 14 amino acids. This CDR3 is CATRGGGWNSPLHF. The CDR3 DNA follows: TGTGCCACCAGGGGTGGGGGCTGGAATTCACCCCTCCACTTT.

This clone occurred a few times. The V call is TRBV6-5, the J call TRBJ1-1, with D perhaps TRBD1 (5 bases). The CDR3 has 14 amino acids. V was clipped by 6 bases and J by 5 bases, with 16 bases between them. Germline CDR1 and CDR2: MNHEY and SVGAGI. CDR3 residues: CASSHGGEGTEAFF. The CDR3 nucleotides are TGTGCCAGCAGCCATGGGGGGGAGGGTACTGAAGCTTTCTTT.

This clone has ten or more counts. This chain joins TRBV24-1 and TRBJ2-1; 9 bases align to TRBD1. Trimming at V came to 4 bases and at J to 6 bases, leaving 9 bases not matched to a gene. The V gene's germline CDR1 is KGHDR and CDR2 SFDVKD. The CDR3 length is 16 residues. The CDR3 coding sequence is TGTGCCACCAGTGACCCGGGACAGGGTCTACGCAATGAGCAGTTCTTC. It yields the protein CATSDPGQGLRNEQFF.

The chain recombines TRBV2 with TRBJ1-1; D is unclear. V gave up 4 bases and J gave up 8 bases, with 8 bases separating them. Per the germline V gene, CDR1 is SNHLY and CDR2 is FYNNEI. This CDR3 has 11 residues. CDR3 nucleotide sequence: TGTGCCAGCAGTGGAGTTGAGGAAGCTTTCTTT. This sequence encodes CASSGVEEAFF.

On this clone itself: Compared with germline, one end of the junction differs, possibly owing to a read error. This chain joins TRBV14 and TRBJ2-1; the match to TRBD2 covers 8 bases. Looked up from germline, CDR1 is SGHDN and CDR2 is FVKESK. The CDR3 totals 16 residues. The CDR3 loop reads CASSQVDSGGREGEVF. In DNA form, the CDR3 reads TGTGCCAGCAGCCAAGTAGACTCGGGGGGCCGGGAGGGAGAGGTCTTC.

The CDR3 loop reads CASSLGGLGTDTQYF. CDR3 nucleotide sequence: TGTGCCAGCAGCTTAGGTGGCCTGGGCACAGATACGCAGTATTTT. The chain combines TRBV7-8 with TRBJ2-3, with D unresolved. The germline V gene encodes CDR1 SGHVS and CDR2 FQNEAQ. V lost 1 base to trimming and J lost 1 base, with 9 bases between them. The CDR3 extends over 15 amino acids.

The gene calls are TRBV30 and TRBJ2-7; D remains ambiguous. Germline V gene data show CDR1 as GTSNPN and CDR2 as SVGIG (reference sequence). V was clipped by 3 bases and J by 6 bases, with 15 bases between them. The CDR3 loop spans 13 amino acids. The CDR3 sequence is CAWSRPPGSEQYF. CDR3 in DNA: TGTGCCTGGAGCCGACCCCCAGGATCCGAGCAGTACTTC.

The chain carries TRBV4-2 and TRBJ2-3; D gene uncertain. CDR1 and CDR2 (germline): LGHNA, YNFKEQ. The CDR3 is 15 amino acids. Trimming removed 0 bases at V and 4 bases at J, with 11 bases between. CDR3 bases: TGTGCCAGCAGCCAAGAGCGGTTAGGCCCAGATACGCAGTATTTT. Encoded protein: CASSQERLGPDTQYF.

The V and J genes are TRBV5-1 and TRBJ1-2, with 7 nucleotides matching TRBD1. The junction had 10 bases not matched to a gene; V was cut back by 5 bases and J by 3 bases. This CDR3 is built from 15 residues. From germline, CDR1 is SGHRS and CDR2 YFSETQ. CDR3 DNA sequence: TGCGCCAGCAGGTACCAAGGCAGGGGGTACTATGGCTACACCTTC. Translating gives CASRYQGRGYYGYTF.

CDR3 in amino acids: CASSEAPGVGYTF. CDR3 DNA sequence: TGTGCCAGCAGTGAAGCGCCAGGGGTCGGCTACACCTTC. This rearrangement joins TRBV2 to TRBJ1-2; TRBD1 is a possible D gene (6 bases). This CDR3 comprises 13 residues. V was cut by 0 bases and J by 8 bases, with 10 bases left in between. Per germline, CDR1 SNHLY and CDR2 FYNNEI.

V usage is TRBV9 and J usage is TRBJ2-7; D is unclear. Germline V gives CDR1 SGDLS, CDR2 YYNGEE. This CDR3 region has 13 residues. Trimming took off 0 bases at V and 0 bases at J, with 4 bases between the two ends. In DNA form, the CDR3 reads TGTGCCAGCAGCGTAGGGAGCTCCTACGAGCAGTACTTC. Protein: CASSVGSSYEQYF.

The chain is built from TRBV5-4 and TRBJ2-3; possible D gene TRBD2, 5 bases. Germline V lookup: CDR1 SGHNT, CDR2 YYREEE (reference sequence). The CDR3 is made up of 15 amino acids. V lost 1 base, J lost 1 base, and 10 bases lay in between. The CDR3 spells CASSLREGGTDTQYF. The CDR3 DNA reads as TGTGCCAGCAGCTTGAGAGAGGGAGGCACAGATACGCAGTATTTT.

The chain employs TRBV7-3 and TRBJ1-1, with 7 bases that match TRBD1. The CDR3 runs to 15 residues. In germline, CDR1 is SGHTA, CDR2 FQGTGA. V was pared by 4 bases and J by 3 bases, with 8 bases of the junction left unmatched. The CDR3 loop reads CASSSDRVEYTEAFF. CDR3 in DNA: TGTGCCAGCAGCTCCGACAGGGTGGAGTACACTGAAGCTTTCTTT.

The V call is TRBV27, the J call TRBJ1-2; tentative D call: TRBD1 (5 bases). Trimming took 5 bases from V and 7 from J, leaving 11 bases between them. Germline assignment: CDR1 MNHEY and CDR2 SMNVEV (reference sequence). The CDR3 has 12 residues. The CDR3 nucleotides are TGTGCCAGCAGTCGTGGGGGGTTTGGCTACACCTTC. Translated, it gives CASSRGGFGYTF.

The rearrangement links TRBV11-2 to TRBJ1-2, with 9 bases that match TRBD1. This CDR3 has 14 amino acids. Germline lookup yields CDR1 SGHAT and CDR2 FQNNGV. V shed 1 base, J shed 5 bases, and the junction held 2 bases outside the gene matches. The CDR3 sequence is CASSLGGQGYGYTF. The CDR3 nucleotides are TGTGCCAGCAGCTTAGGGGGACAGGGTTATGGCTACACCTTC.